This TCR beta chain appears in the sequencing data of a study of blood T cell repertoires in COVID-19. Background on the study: The study drew acute and convalescent COVID-19 samples from the United States, Italy and Spain. PBMCs, B-cell-depleted T cells, or T cells were the source of the cDNA or gDNA that made up the material.

Trimming removed 6 bases at V and 8 bases at J, with 14 bases between. The CDR3 length is 13 residues. Original methodology: Estimation of nucleated cell counts relied on the amplification of reference gene primers. Sequenced by immunoSEQ multiplex PCR; TCRdb stores in-frame clones only, minus some. The V and J calls and clone size are taken from that table; D and trimming were inferred from the DNA. The data contain 170,000 or so clones, around nine tenths of them singletons. This sequence was found in a man in his forties or fifties with active or convalescent COVID-19. V is TRBV12-3 or TRBV12-4 and J is TRBJ2-1; tentative D call: TRBD2 (7 bases). The sequenced sample consisted of peripheral blood. The CDR3 region has the DNA TGTGCCAGCAGACACGGGGGGCGTGATGAGCAGTTCTTC. Encoded protein: CASRHGGRDEQFF.